The 5 T cell receptor beta chains in this list originate from one sample, sequenced in a study of T-cell reconstitution after alpha-beta-depleted transplantation in children. Unique molecular identifiers tagged the TCRbeta library. TCRdb itself ran the PCR reads through MiXCR, one entry per CDR3 protein. This table holds 200,000 to 250,000 distinct CDR3 sequences, around 8% found once. The sequenced sample was PBMCs, mostly from graft donor cells, obtained 180 days after TCRalphabeta/CD19-depleted stem cell transplant. The receptors here all came from a male patient under 18 who had a stem cell transplant for acute lymphoblastic leukemia, so the T cells may come from the graft donor.

Ten or more counts support this clonotype. The V gene is TRBV4-2, the J gene TRBJ2-7, with 10 bases matching TRBD2. Germline values: CDR1 LGHNA, CDR2 YNFKEQ. The CDR3 contains 16 residues. Losses at the gene ends were 4 bases for V and 1 base for J; bases not matched to a gene: 7. The DNA of the CDR3 is TGTGCCAGCAGCCCTACTAGCGGGGCTTTATCCTACGAGCAGTACTTC. It specifies CASSPTSGALSYEQYF.

This clonotype occurred many times. The gene calls are TRBV5-5 and TRBJ1-5; no clear D gene. CDR1 and CDR2 (germline): SGHKS, YYEKEE (reference sequence). CDR3 length equals 14 residues. The V end lost 2 bases, the J end lost 0 bases, and 6 bases lay between the germline ends. The DNA for the CDR3 is TGTGCCAGCAGCTTTATGGCTAGCAATCAGCCCCAGCATTTT. Its translation is CASSFMASNQPQHF. The whole variable domain, remainder taken from reference TRBV5-5 and TRBJ1-5, is DAGVTQSPTHLIKTRGQQVTLRCSPISGHKSVSWYQQVLGQGPQFIFQYYEKEERGRGNFPDRFSARQFPNYSSELNVNALLLGDSALYLCASSFMASNQPQHFGDGTRLSIL.

This clonotype was observed many times. The chain recombines TRBV7-9 with TRBJ2-7, with 8 bases aligning to TRBD1. Germline CDR1 is SEHNR and CDR2 is FQNEAQ (reference sequence). CDR3 length equals 15 residues. With 0 bases clipped from V and 5 bases from J, the junction kept 6 bases outside the gene matches. CDR3 sequence: CASSLAQGQDDEQYF. The DNA for the CDR3 is TGTGCCAGCAGCTTAGCCCAGGGACAGGACGACGAGCAGTACTTC.

A note on this clonotype: Possible read error: a much larger clone is one base away. The rearrangement links TRBV7-8 to TRBJ1-2; D is possibly TRBD1 (6 bases). V was cut by 0 bases and J by 2 bases, with 13 bases left in between. The CDR3 sequence is 16 residues long. The germline V gene has CDR1 SGHVS and CDR2 FQNEAQ. This CDR3 is CASSLAGAGSNYGYTF. The DNA of the CDR3 is TGTGCCAGCAGCTTAGCGGGGGCAGGTTCGAACTATGGCTACACCTTC.

Many counts were recorded for this clonotype. The chain joins TRBV21-1 to TRBJ1-2; the table's D call of TRBD1 was not tested on the DNA. TRBV21-1 is annotated as a pseudogene. This CDR3 contains 15 residues. CDR3 region: CASYDRRHYNYGYTF. In DNA, the CDR3 is TGTGCCAGCTACGACAGGCGCCATTATAACTATGGCTACACCTTC.